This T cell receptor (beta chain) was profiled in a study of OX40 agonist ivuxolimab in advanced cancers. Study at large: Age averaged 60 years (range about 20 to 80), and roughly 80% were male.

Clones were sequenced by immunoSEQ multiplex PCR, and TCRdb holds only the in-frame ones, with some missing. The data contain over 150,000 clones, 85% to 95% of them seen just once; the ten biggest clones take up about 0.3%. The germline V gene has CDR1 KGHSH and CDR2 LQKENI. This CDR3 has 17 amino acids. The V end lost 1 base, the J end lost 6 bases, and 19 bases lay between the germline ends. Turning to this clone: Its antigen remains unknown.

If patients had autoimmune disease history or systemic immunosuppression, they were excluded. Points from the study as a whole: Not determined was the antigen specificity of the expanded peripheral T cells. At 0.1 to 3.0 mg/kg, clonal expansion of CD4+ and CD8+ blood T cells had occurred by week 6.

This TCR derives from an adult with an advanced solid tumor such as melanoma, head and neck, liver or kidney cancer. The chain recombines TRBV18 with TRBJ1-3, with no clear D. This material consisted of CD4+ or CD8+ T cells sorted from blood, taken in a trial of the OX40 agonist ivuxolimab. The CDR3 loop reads CASSPRHRGQSVNTIYF. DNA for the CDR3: TGTGCCAGCTCACCACGCCACCGGGGTCAATCGGTAAACACCATATATTTT.